The entry below gives a single T cell receptor (beta chain) sequence along with its context. This sample stems from a study of shared clonotypes between healthy human individuals. The CDR3 sequence is 15 residues long. At the deep level, the assay was run. Unsorted PBMCs provided DNA that was sequenced on ten immunoSEQ deep assay plates. Data came from immunoSEQ multiplex PCR; TCRdb stores just in-frame clones and leaves some out. The sample lists over 400,000 clones, approximately 80% seen once, with more than 10% in the top ten. Sequences were obtained from PBMCs. This TCR derives from a woman aged 40 to 50 in good health. Some clones in this sample may be carry-over from other donors' samples. The chain carries TRBV21-1 and TRBJ1-4; the D call in the table, TRBD1, was not verified against the DNA. TRBV21-1 is a pseudogene locus. Written as DNA, the CDR3 is TGTGCCAGCAGCAAAGAGACAGGGCAGGGTGAAAAACTGTTTTTT. This encodes CASSKETGQGEKLFF.